This is a list of T cell receptor beta chains from one sample in a study of blood T cell repertoires in COVID-19. Profiling relied on immunoSEQ multiplex PCR, and the TCRdb table lists in-frame clones only, not all of them. The sample includes more than 100,000 clones, around nine tenths of them seen just once. Sequencing was performed on peripheral blood. Receptors originate from a woman of 80 years or more in a cohort sampled during active COVID-19. Each CDR3 is given with its conserved first and last residue. A D gene is named only where the DNA matches it firmly. The listing skips clone size in some rows; elsewhere it reads once, few, many or a size class.

d_gene: NA
j_gene: TRBJ2-7
abundance: NA
v_gene: TRBV18
CDR3nt: TGTGCCAGCTCATATGACAGAGCCTACGAGCAGTACTTC
CDR3aa: CASSYDRAYEQYF

d_gene: NA
j_gene: TRBJ1-5
abundance: NA
v_gene: TRBV28
CDR3nt: TGTGCCAGCAGCCTCTCGGGACATACTAGCAATCAGCCCCAGCATTTT
CDR3aa: CASSLSGHTSNQPQHF

d_gene: NA
j_gene: TRBJ2-2
abundance: NA
v_gene: TRBV5-1
CDR3nt: TGCGCCAGCAGCTTGGATCCAGGGGACACCGGGGAGCTGTTTTTT
CDR3aa: CASSLDPGDTGELFF

d_gene: TRBD2
j_gene: TRBJ2-3
abundance: NA
v_gene: TRBV19
CDR3nt: TGTGCCAGTAGTATAAATGGGTTGGCTAGCGGGAGTGCAGATACGCAGTATTTT
CDR3aa: CASSINGLASGSADTQYF

d_gene: TRBD2
j_gene: TRBJ2-3
abundance: NA
v_gene: TRBV5-4
CDR3nt: TGTGCCAGCAGCTTGGCGATAGCGGGAGCAGATACGCAGTATTTT
CDR3aa: CASSLAIAGADTQYF

d_gene: NA
j_gene: TRBJ2-6
abundance: NA
v_gene: TRBV4-2
CDR3nt: TGTGCCAGCAGCCAAGATTATTTTGTGAGTGGGGCCAACGTCCTGACTTTC
CDR3aa: CASSQDYFVSGANVLTF

d_gene: NA
j_gene: TRBJ1-5
abundance: NA
v_gene: TRBV19
CDR3nt: TGTGCCAGTAGTATGCCCCTTTTGGGGGGAACGGGTAGAAGTCAGCCCCAGCATTTT
CDR3aa: CASSMPLLGGTGRSQPQHF

d_gene: TRBD1
j_gene: TRBJ1-5
abundance: NA
v_gene: TRBV6-5
CDR3nt: TGTGCCACCACAGGGGTCCGTAGCAATCAGCCCCAGCATTTT
CDR3aa: CATTGVRSNQPQHF

d_gene: NA
j_gene: TRBJ2-1
abundance: NA
v_gene: TRBV5-8
CDR3nt: TGTGCCAGCAGCTTGGGGACAACCTCCTACAATGAGCAGTTCTTC
CDR3aa: CASSLGTTSYNEQFF

d_gene: TRBD2
j_gene: TRBJ2-7
abundance: NA
v_gene: TRBV19
CDR3nt: TGTGCCAGTAGGGGATTAGCGGGACAACTGGGCCCCTACGAGCAGTACTTC
CDR3aa: CASRGLAGQLGPYEQYF

d_gene: TRBD2
j_gene: TRBJ2-3
abundance: NA
v_gene: TRBV2
CDR3nt: TGTGCCAGCAGGGGACTAGCCACAGATACGCAGTATTTT
CDR3aa: CASRGLATDTQYF

d_gene: TRBD1
j_gene: TRBJ1-6
abundance: NA
v_gene: TRBV3-1/TRBV3-2
CDR3nt: TGTGCCAGCAGCGTCGGGACAGGGACCAATTCACCCCTCCACTTT
CDR3aa: CASSVGTGTNSPLHF

d_gene: TRBD2
j_gene: TRBJ2-1
abundance: NA
v_gene: TRBV6-5
CDR3nt: TGTGCCAGCAGCCCCCCCCTAGCGGGAGTACGGGAGCAGTTCTTC
CDR3aa: CASSPPLAGVREQFF

d_gene: TRBD1
j_gene: TRBJ1-4
abundance: NA
v_gene: TRBV5-1
CDR3nt: TGCGCCAGCAGCGTCTCGGGACAGGGAAATGAAAAACTGTTTTTT
CDR3aa: CASSVSGQGNEKLFF

d_gene: TRBD2
j_gene: TRBJ2-1
abundance: NA
v_gene: TRBV18
CDR3nt: TGTGCCAGCTCATCGATCGAGCGGGGGGGCAATGAGCAGTTCTTC
CDR3aa: CASSSIERGGNEQFF

d_gene: NA
j_gene: TRBJ2-1
abundance: NA
v_gene: TRBV6-4
CDR3nt: TGTGCCAGCAGTGACTCGACACTCTCGCCGCAGTTCTTC
CDR3aa: CASSDSTLSPQFF

d_gene: NA
j_gene: TRBJ1-6
abundance: NA
v_gene: TRBV6-5
CDR3nt: TGTGCCAGCGGGGGTCGGACAGTTCTCTCAGGGGCTCTCCACTTT
CDR3aa: CASGGRTVLSGALHF

d_gene: NA
j_gene: TRBJ1-2
abundance: NA
v_gene: TRBV5-1
CDR3nt: TGCGCCAGCAGCTTAGGGGAAACGGCTGGCTACACCTTC
CDR3aa: CASSLGETAGYTF

d_gene: TRBD2
j_gene: TRBJ2-3
abundance: NA
v_gene: TRBV3-1/TRBV3-2
CDR3nt: TGTGCCAGCAGCCAAGCGTCGACTAGCGGGAGCCGCACAGATACGCAGTATTTT
CDR3aa: CASSQASTSGSRTDTQYF

d_gene: TRBD1
j_gene: TRBJ2-2
abundance: NA
v_gene: TRBV28
CDR3nt: TGTGCCAGCAGTTCTCCGGGACAGGGAAAAGGAGGGCTTCTGGGGGAGCTGTTTTTT
CDR3aa: CASSSPGQGKGGLLGELFF

d_gene: NA
j_gene: TRBJ1-5
abundance: NA
v_gene: TRBV7-5
CDR3nt: TGTGCCAGATTAAGGGGACACCAAAATCAGCCCCAGCATTTT
CDR3aa: CARLRGHQNQPQHF

d_gene: NA
j_gene: TRBJ1-3
abundance: NA
v_gene: TRBV29-1
CDR3nt: TGCAGCGCCTCACAGGGAGGGTATGGAAACACCATATATTTT
CDR3aa: CSASQGGYGNTIYF

d_gene: TRBD1
j_gene: TRBJ2-1
abundance: NA
v_gene: TRBV6-6
CDR3nt: TGTGCCAGCACCCGGGACAGGGTTCGGGATGAGCAGTTCTTC
CDR3aa: CASTRDRVRDEQFF

d_gene: TRBD1
j_gene: TRBJ2-7
abundance: once
v_gene: TRBV6-5
CDR3nt: TGTGCCAGCGAACCAGGGGGCAGCTCCTACGAGCAGTACTTC
CDR3aa: CASEPGGSSYEQYF